The next 23 T cell receptor beta chains were all read from a single sample in a study of cytomegalovirus exposure and HLA in healthy donors. A multiplex PCR was run with 60 Vbeta primers and 13 Jbeta primers. Sequencing used immunoSEQ multiplex PCR; TCRdb keeps in-frame clones, though not all of them. The table includes under 120,000 clones, 70% detected once. The sequencing sample was made of PBMCs. The origin of the receptors is a man aged 35-49 years in good health and CMV-seropositive.

This rearrangement joins TRBV19 to TRBJ1-5, with 7 positions matching TRBD1. Germline V CDR1 and CDR2: LNHDA, SQIVND (reference sequence). The CDR3 runs 12 residues. J lost 4 bases, V lost 11 bases, and 5 bases had no gene match. The CDR3 sequence is CAGKTGNQPQHF. Here the CDR3 DNA reads TGTGCCGGCAAGACAGGGAATCAGCCCCAGCATTTT. Supplemented by reference TRBV19 and TRBJ1-5, the full variable domain reads DGGITQSPKYLFRKEGQNVTLSCEQNLNHDAMYWYRQDPGQGLRLIYYSQIVNDFQKGDIAEGYSVSREKKESFPLTVTSAQKNPTAFYLCAGKTGNQPQHFGDGTRLSIL.

The chain carries TRBV11-3 and TRBJ2-1; 10 nucleotides match TRBD2. The CDR3 extends over 15 amino acids. V was clipped by 3 bases and J by 7 bases; unmatched bases: 6. Germline V gene data show CDR1 as SGHNT and CDR2 as YENEEA. The DNA of the CDR3 is TGTGCCAGCAGCTTTTCTGGACTAGCGGAAAATGAGCAGTTCTTC. The encoded protein is CASSFSGLAENEQFF.

The rearrangement joins TRBV7-9 to TRBJ2-1; 11 bases are shared with TRBD2. CDR3 length: 17 amino acids. Trimming cost V 6 bases and J 8 bases; bases outside gene matches: 15. Germline values: CDR1 SEHNR, CDR2 FQNEAQ (reference sequence). The CDR3 DNA sequence: TGTGCCAGCAGGCGGGGCATAGTAACTAGCGGGAGCGATGAGCAGTTCTTC. Its protein is CASRRGIVTSGSDEQFF.

CDR3 in amino acids: CASSSSQGASEAFF. CDR3 DNA sequence: TGTGCCAGCAGTTCTAGTCAGGGGGCATCCGAAGCTTTCTTT. The genes are TRBV28 and TRBJ1-1; 8 nucleotides agree with TRBD1. CDR3 length: 14 amino acids. V was pared by 4 bases and J by 8 bases, with 9 bases of the junction left unmatched. Germline CDR1 MDHEN, CDR2 SYDVKM.

This clone turned up a few times. The chain uses TRBV5-1 and TRBJ2-3, with no clear D. The CDR3 contains 13 residues. Germline V gene data show CDR1 as SGHRS and CDR2 as YFSETQ. With 4 bases removed from V and 6 bases from J, the gap between germline ends came to 12 bases. DNA of the CDR3: TGCGCCAGCAGCCAACCCCCTAAGGATACGCAGTATTTT. It encodes CASSQPPKDTQYF. Supplemented by reference TRBV5-1 and TRBJ2-3, the full variable domain reads KAGVTQTPRYLIKTRGQQVTLSCSPISGHRSVSWYQQTPGQGLQFLFEYFSETQRNKGNFPGRFSGRQFSNSRSEMNVSTLELGDSALYLCASSQPPKDTQYFGPGTRLTVL.

The chain joins TRBV5-1 to TRBJ2-1; D is unclear. Germline V gene sequence: CDR1 SGHRS, CDR2 YFSETQ. Trimming pared 2 bases from V and 9 bases from J, leaving 12 bases between. The CDR3 is made up of 13 amino acids. The CDR3, as DNA: TGCGCCAGCAGCTTAAGAGGCGTAACTGAGCAGTTCTTC. Its translation is CASSLRGVTEQFF.

V and J are TRBV6-5 and TRBJ1-3, with D tentatively TRBD1 (5 bases). The germline V gene encodes CDR1 MNHEY and CDR2 SVGAGI. Trimming took 0 bases from V and 5 from J, leaving 11 bases between them. The CDR3 extends over 15 amino acids. The CDR3 here is CASSYSPQGRNTIYF. The DNA for the CDR3 is TGTGCCAGCAGTTACTCCCCGCAGGGTAGAAACACCATATATTTT.

This clone is a singleton in its sample. The chain is built from TRBV5-1 and TRBJ2-7, with D possibly matching TRBD2 (5 bases). This CDR3 region has 13 residues. The V gene's germline CDR1 is SGHRS and CDR2 YFSETQ. Trimming shortened V by 4 bases and J by 4 bases, and 12 bases separated the two germline ends. This CDR3 reads CASSRGPGYEQYF. The DNA of the CDR3 is TGCGCCAGCAGCCGGGGTCCCGGATACGAGCAGTACTTC.

The chain has TRBV10-1 and TRBJ2-1; perhaps TRBD2 as D (6 bases). The germline V and J ends were trimmed by 6 bases and 7 bases, with 19 bases remaining between them. CDR3 length: 15 amino acids. Per germline, CDR1 WNHNN and CDR2 SYGVQD (reference sequence). This CDR3 reads CASSLGGDRRNEQFF. The CDR3 nucleotides are TGCGCCAGCAGCCTAGGCGGGGACCGTAGGAATGAGCAGTTCTTC.

This clone showed up just a few times. The rearrangement links TRBV18 to TRBJ1-3, with 7 bases identical to TRBD1. CDR1 and CDR2 from the germline V gene are KGHSH and LQKENI. The CDR3 length is 16 residues. V lost 3 bases to trimming and J lost 1 base; unmatched junction nucleotides: 6. This CDR3 reads CASSPSNRGSGNTIYF. Written as DNA, the CDR3 is TGTGCCAGCTCACCGTCTAACAGGGGTTCTGGAAACACCATATATTTT.

This rearrangement joins TRBV9 to TRBJ2-5; 11 nucleotides match TRBD2. The CDR3 runs 15 residues. Germline V gene sequence: CDR1 SGDLS, CDR2 YYNGEE. The junction had 4 bases not matched to a gene; V was cut back by 2 bases and J by 4 bases. CDR3 sequence (DNA): TGTGCCAGCAGCGTTGGACTAGCGGGTGGAGAGACCCAGTACTTC. Translated, it gives CASSVGLAGGETQYF.

The V and J genes are TRBV29-1 and TRBJ2-5, with 14 bases identical to TRBD2. The germline V gene encodes CDR1 SQVTM and CDR2 ANQGSEA. This CDR3 region has 16 residues. With 6 bases clipped from V and 1 base from J, the junction kept 7 bases outside the gene matches. The CDR3 region has the DNA TGCAGCGTCGGGACTAGCGGGAGCAGCCTCCAAGAGACCCAGTACTTC. Protein sequence: CSVGTSGSSLQETQYF.

The chain links TRBV7-3 to TRBJ1-2; perhaps TRBD1 as D (6 bases). CDR3 length equals 13 residues. The V end lost 5 bases, the J end lost 8 bases, and 15 bases lay between the germline ends. CDR1 is SGHTA, CDR2 FQGTGA, per germline. The CDR3 region has the DNA TGTGCCAGCAGCCCGCAGCAGGGGTCGGGCTACACCTTC. It is translated as CASSPQQGSGYTF.

The chain links TRBV19 to TRBJ2-6; 11 bases are shared with TRBD1. The CDR3 spans 18 residues. Per germline, CDR1 LNHDA and CDR2 SQIVND (reference sequence). V shed 4 bases, J shed 0 bases, and the junction held 5 bases outside the gene matches. CDR3 DNA: TGTGCCAGTAGTACCCGGGACAGGGGGGACTCTGGGGCCAACGTCCTGACTTTC. This translates into CASSTRDRGDSGANVLTF.

The chain carries TRBV5-1 and TRBJ2-7, with a tentative D call TRBD1 (5 bases). This CDR3 has 16 amino acids. V lost 1 base and J 2 bases, leaving 16 bases between the germline ends. Germline CDR1 is SGHRS and CDR2 is YFSETQ. The chain's CDR3 is CASSLSPGDSPYEQYV. CDR3 nucleotide sequence: TGCGCCAGCAGCTTGTCTCCAGGAGACAGTCCCTACGAGCAGTACGTC.

The chain is built from TRBV27 and TRBJ2-1, with 9 bases that match TRBD1. J was trimmed by 3 bases and V by 5 bases; bases with no gene match: 5. Germline loops: CDR1 MNHEY, CDR2 SMNVEV (reference sequence). CDR3 size: 15 residues. The CDR3 sequence: CASSLDRGSYNEQFF. The CDR3 DNA sequence: TGTGCCAGCAGTCTTGACAGGGGGAGCTACAATGAGCAGTTCTTC.

V gene TRBV4-1 combines with J gene TRBJ1-2; TRBD1 matches 8 bases. Looked up from germline, CDR1 is MGHRA and CDR2 is YSYEKL. V lost 0 bases, J lost 8 bases, and 11 bases stayed unmatched. This CDR3 has 16 residues. The CDR3 nucleotides are TGCGCCAGCAGCCAAGATCCCCAGGGGGCGCGAAGAGGCTACACCTTC. Its translation: CASSQDPQGARRGYTF.

This chain joins TRBV5-1 and TRBJ2-1; 12 bases map to TRBD2. The CDR3 covers 15 residues. The trim removed 3 bases at V and 6 bases at J, leaving 4 bases unmatched. Per the germline V gene, CDR1 is SGHRS and CDR2 is YFSETQ. The CDR3 reads CASSWTSGNSNEQFF. Written as DNA, the CDR3 is TGCGCCAGCAGCTGGACTAGCGGGAATTCCAATGAGCAGTTCTTC.

This clone was counted between two and nine times. J is TRBJ1-5 and V is TRBV2, with D maybe TRBD1 (5 bases). Germline-derived CDR1 and CDR2 are SNHLY and FYNNEI. The CDR3 is 14 residues long. Trimming removed 6 bases from V and 0 bases from J, with 9 bases in between. The CDR3 nucleotides read TGTGCCAGCAGGGACACGCATAGCAATCAGCCCCAGCATTTT. Amino acid sequence: CASRDTHSNQPQHF.

This clone has only a few counts. The CDR3 sequence is CSLEGSDLIDQFF. The CDR3 region has the DNA TGCAGCCTCGAGGGTAGCGACCTTATAGATCAGTTCTTC. The genes are TRBV29-1 and TRBJ2-1, with D tentatively TRBD2 (5 bases). Trimming removed 8 bases at V and 13 bases at J, with 24 bases between. CDR1 is SQVTM and CDR2 is ANQGSEA in the germline V gene. There are 13 residues in the CDR3.

This clone was seen a handful of times. The chain employs TRBV20-1 and TRBJ1-2, with unresolved D. The CDR3 is 10 amino acids. V lost 4 bases, J lost 8 bases, and 8 bases lay in between. CDR1 and CDR2 from the germline V gene are DFQATT and SNEGSKA (reference sequence). The CDR3 spells CSATVIGYTF. The CDR3 DNA sequence: TGCAGTGCTACCGTTATCGGCTACACCTTC.

This sequence joins TRBV2 and TRBJ2-7; the D is unclear. The CDR3 length is 15 residues. Germline V lookup: CDR1 SNHLY, CDR2 FYNNEI. Trimming removed 4 bases from V and 2 bases from J, with 15 bases in between. The CDR3 DNA sequence: TGTGCCAGCAGTGGCGATCGGAACAGAGCCTACGAGCAGTACTTC. Its protein product is CASSGDRNRAYEQYF.

The chain combines TRBV6-5 with TRBJ2-5; a weak D match, TRBD1 (5 bases). The CDR3 has 12 residues. V was pared by 4 bases and J by 5 bases, with 8 bases between. Germline V gene sequence: CDR1 MNHEY, CDR2 SVGAGI. DNA of the CDR3: TGTGCCAGCAGTTCCAACAGGGAGACCCAGTACTTC. As protein: CASSSNRETQYF.